Below are 23 T cell receptor beta chains sequenced from a single sample in a study of CD8 T cells in Susac syndrome. Random hexamers primed reverse transcription of about 0.5 to 1 ug RNA. TCRdb re-analysed the immunoSEQ multiplex PCR reads in MiXCR, keeping a single row per CDR3 protein. The table includes some 300,000 distinct CDR3 sequences, around 84% detected once. The sequenced sample consisted of CD8+ T cells from PBMCs. The receptors originated from a human donor with multiple sclerosis.

This clonotype was seen a handful of times. The chain uses TRBV9 and TRBJ2-2, with D perhaps TRBD2 (5 bases). The ends were cut back, 0 bases at V and 6 bases at J, with 9 bases in the middle. The CDR3 length is 14 residues. Germline V CDR1 and CDR2: SGDLS, YYNGEE. The CDR3 bases are TGTGCCAGCAGCGTAGGCGGGCGGCCCGGGGAGCTGTTTTTT. Amino acids: CASSVGGRPGELFF. Full variable domain (remainder filled in from reference TRBV9 and TRBJ2-2): DSGVTQTPKHLITATGQRVTLRCSPRSGDLSVYWYQQSLDQGLQFLIQYYNGEERAKGNILERFSAQQFPDLHSELNLSSLELGDSALYFCASSVGGRPGELFFGEGSRLTVL.

V is TRBV5-4 and J is TRBJ2-2; D gene ambiguous. CDR1 is SGHNT and CDR2 is YYREEE in the germline V gene (reference sequence). Trimming took 4 bases from V and 3 from J, leaving 4 bases between them. CDR3 length: 12 residues. This chain's CDR3 is CASSQDTGELFF. The CDR3 nucleotides read TGTGCCAGCAGCCAGGACACCGGGGAGCTGTTTTTT.

V is TRBV30 and J is TRBJ2-7; D gene unclear. V lost 0 bases, J lost 3 bases, and 9 bases lay in between. This CDR3 is 13 amino acids long. Germline V gene lookup returns CDR1 GTSNPN and CDR2 SVGIG (reference sequence). The CDR3 protein is CAWSVTGHYEQYF. In nucleotides, the CDR3 is TGTGCCTGGAGTGTAACTGGCCACTACGAGCAGTACTTC.

The genes are TRBV7-8 and TRBJ1-5; no definite D call. The CDR3 sequence is 12 residues long. With 2 bases removed from V and 6 bases from J, the gap between germline ends came to 5 bases. CDR1 SGHVS and CDR2 FQNEAQ come from the germline V gene. CDR3 sequence (DNA): TGTGCCAGCAGCTTAACAATTCAGCCCCAGCATTTT. Encoded protein: CASSLTIQPQHF.

The V and J genes are TRBV7-9 and TRBJ1-1; a weak D match, TRBD1 (6 bases). The ends were cut back, 1 base at V and 1 base at J, with 13 bases in the middle. Germline CDR1 is SEHNR and CDR2 is FQNEAQ (reference sequence). The CDR3 spans 16 residues. The CDR3 region has the DNA TGTGCCAGCAGCTTAGAACCTATGACAGGGAACACTGAAGCTTTCTTT. Residues: CASSLEPMTGNTEAFF.

The V call is TRBV7-9, the J call TRBJ2-1, with D maybe TRBD1 (5 bases). V was clipped by 3 bases and J by 9 bases, with 21 bases between them. The CDR3 is made up of 16 amino acids. Germline CDR1 SEHNR, CDR2 FQNEAQ (reference sequence). The CDR3 DNA follows: TGTGCCAGCAGCTTGAGTACTGGGGCCCCGGGTTTTGAGCAGTTCTTC. Encoded protein: CASSLSTGAPGFEQFF.

The chain recombines TRBV12-3 or TRBV12-4 with TRBJ2-5; 10 bases are a match to TRBD2. The CDR3 has 15 residues. With V trimmed by 5 bases and J by 9 bases, 12 bases remained unmatched. The CDR3 nucleotides read TGTGCCAGCAGTCCCAGGGCTAGCGGGGGCGCGGCCCAGTACTTC. Its translation is CASSPRASGGAAQYF.

The chain has TRBV29-1 and TRBJ2-1; D gene unclear. Trimming removed 5 bases from V and 3 bases from J, with 11 bases in between. Looked up from germline, CDR1 is SQVTM and CDR2 is ANQGSEA. The CDR3 has 13 amino acids. CDR3 sequence (DNA): TGCAGCGTTCCCCGAGGCCTCTACAATGAGCAGTTCTTC. Translated: CSVPRGLYNEQFF.

This clonotype has just one count. The J gene is TRBJ2-1, the V gene TRBV7-9, with 11 bases matching TRBD2. In germline, CDR1 is SEHNR, CDR2 FQNEAQ (reference sequence). J was trimmed by 5 bases and V by 5 bases; bases with no gene match: 5. The CDR3 is 15 residues long. The CDR3, as DNA: TGTGCCAGCAGCCGGGGACTAGCGGCCGACAATGAGCAGTTCTTC. Its translation: CASSRGLAADNEQFF.

The CDR3 region is CSVEGGSPPYNEQFF. CDR3 DNA sequence: TGCAGCGTTGAAGGCGGGAGCCCGCCCTACAATGAGCAGTTCTTC. The chain couples TRBV29-1 to TRBJ2-1, with 7 bases that match TRBD2. V shed 1 base, J shed 2 bases, and the junction held 5 bases outside the gene matches. Per the germline V gene, CDR1 is SQVTM and CDR2 is ANQGSEA. The CDR3 sequence is 15 residues long.

CDR3 residues: CASSSIPLGETQYF. The DNA for the CDR3 is TGTGCCAGCAGTTCAATCCCCTTGGGAGAGACCCAGTACTTC. The chain recombines TRBV27 with TRBJ2-5; D is unresolved. V was trimmed by 4 bases and J by 4 bases, leaving 13 bases between them. From germline, CDR1 is MNHEY and CDR2 SMNVEV (reference sequence). This CDR3 region has 14 residues.

This chain joins TRBV10-3 and TRBJ2-1, with TRBD1 as a possible D gene (5 bases). Germline CDR1 is ENHRY and CDR2 is SYGVKD. Trimming left V 8 bases short and J 9 bases short, with 14 bases between. This CDR3 is 12 amino acids long. CDR3 in DNA: TGTGCCATCCGAACAGGAAGGGGTGAGCAGTTCTTC. Translated, it gives CAIRTGRGEQFF.

This chain links TRBV12-3 or TRBV12-4 with TRBJ2-3; 10 bases align to TRBD2. The CDR3 has 16 amino acids. V trimming: 4 bases; J trimming: 4 bases; junction bases outside the gene matches: 8. The CDR3 spells CASSSPLAGEADTQYF. For the CDR3, the DNA is TGTGCCAGCAGTTCCCCCCTAGCGGGAGAGGCAGATACGCAGTATTTT.

The chain joins TRBV9 to TRBJ2-3; D is unclear. V was trimmed by 0 bases and J by 6 bases, leaving 20 bases between them. CDR3 length: 17 residues. Germline values: CDR1 SGDLS, CDR2 YYNGEE. The DNA of the CDR3 is TGTGCCAGCAGCGTAGGAAACAGCGAAGGAGCCCAGGATACGCAGTATTTT. Its translation is CASSVGNSEGAQDTQYF. The whole variable domain, remainder taken from reference TRBV9 and TRBJ2-3, is DSGVTQTPKHLITATGQRVTLRCSPRSGDLSVYWYQQSLDQGLQFLIQYYNGEERAKGNILERFSAQQFPDLHSELNLSSLELGDSALYFCASSVGNSEGAQDTQYFGPGTRLTVL.

This clonotype occurred once. The chain joins TRBV30 to TRBJ2-7; weak D call: TRBD2 (5 bases). The CDR3 is made up of 14 amino acids. Deletions cut 5 bases from V and 1 base from J, with 15 bases between. Germline V CDR1 and CDR2: GTSNPN, SVGIG (reference sequence). CDR3 nucleotides: TGTGCCTGGGCCCCCCGGGATACATCCTACGAGCAGTACTTC. Amino acid sequence: CAWAPRDTSYEQYF. Using reference TRBV30 and TRBJ2-7 for the parts outside the CDR3, the full variable domain is SQTIHQWPATLVQPVGSPLSLECTVEGTSNPNLYWYRQAAGRGLQLLFYSVGIGQISSEVPQNLSASRPQDRQFILSSKKLLLSDSGFYLCAWAPRDTSYEQYFGPGTRLTVT.

V gene TRBV14 combines with J gene TRBJ2-1, with a tentative D call TRBD2 (5 bases). CDR3 length equals 14 residues. V dropped 5 bases and J dropped 7 bases, with 15 bases sitting between them. Germline CDR1 reads SGHDN; CDR2 reads FVKESK. CDR3 sequence: CASSSSSSRNEQFF. Here the CDR3 DNA reads TGTGCCAGCAGCTCTAGCTCGTCGAGGAATGAGCAGTTCTTC.

The V gene is TRBV5-1, the J gene TRBJ2-1, with TRBD2 as a possible D gene (5 bases). Germline V gene lookup returns CDR1 SGHRS and CDR2 YFSETQ. Between the trimmed V and J ends, which lost 0 bases and 5 bases, there was a span of 18 bases. The CDR3 is 17 amino acids. The CDR3 bases are TGCGCCAGCAGCTTGGGGAGCGGTTGGGTTGGGGACAATGAGCAGTTCTTC. Protein sequence: CASSLGSGWVGDNEQFF.

The chain joins TRBV7-9 to TRBJ2-1, with 10 bases lining up with TRBD1. The CDR3 spans 17 residues. Germline CDR1 is SEHNR and CDR2 is FQNEAQ (reference sequence). V was pared by 5 bases and J by 6 bases, with 13 bases of the junction left unmatched. This CDR3 is CASSQPRDRGTANEQFF. DNA of the CDR3: TGTGCCAGCAGCCAACCCCGGGACAGGGGCACCGCCAATGAGCAGTTCTTC.

This rearrangement joins TRBV18 to TRBJ2-3; possible D gene TRBD2, 6 bases. Trimming took 0 bases from V and 12 from J, leaving 13 bases between them. From germline, CDR1 is KGHSH and CDR2 LQKENI. CDR3 length: 13 residues. In nucleotides, the CDR3 is TGTGCCAGCTCACCACCCCGGGACTCGTCACAGTATTTT. Its translation: CASSPPRDSSQYF.

The chain links TRBV7-9 to TRBJ2-7, with a possible D match to TRBD2 (6 bases). Per the germline V gene, CDR1 is SEHNR and CDR2 is FQNEAQ (reference sequence). Deletions cut 5 bases from V and 3 bases from J, with 11 bases between. This CDR3 has 13 amino acids. Written as DNA, the CDR3 is TGTGCCAGCAGCCTCACTAGCAACTACGAGCAGTACTTC. It specifies CASSLTSNYEQYF.

V and J are TRBV19 and TRBJ1-5; D possibly corresponds to TRBD1 (6 bases). The V and J ends lost 7 bases and 4 bases respectively, with 11 bases between them. The CDR3 is 13 residues long. Germline loops: CDR1 LNHDA, CDR2 SQIVND (reference sequence). This chain's CDR3 is CASNGGLNQPQHF. CDR3 DNA: TGTGCCAGTAATGGGGGGCTGAATCAGCCCCAGCATTTT.

This clonotype was observed a handful of times. This chain joins TRBV6-5 and TRBJ2-7; a weak D match, TRBD1 (6 bases). The CDR3 sequence is 14 residues long. Trimming stripped 5 bases from V and 2 bases from J, with 13 bases between. The germline V gene has CDR1 MNHEY and CDR2 SVGAGI. This chain's CDR3 is CASSVGGNPYEQYF. For the CDR3, the DNA is TGTGCCAGCAGTGTAGGGGGTAACCCCTACGAGCAGTACTTC.

This chain joins TRBV27 and TRBJ2-7; the D gene is possibly TRBD1 (5 bases). Germline loops: CDR1 MNHEY, CDR2 SMNVEV (reference sequence). This CDR3 comprises 16 residues. Trimming cost V 5 bases and J 1 base, with 18 bases left between them. This CDR3 reads CASSGRWNRISYEQYF. The CDR3, as DNA: TGTGCCAGCAGTGGGCGGTGGAACAGGATTTCCTACGAGCAGTACTTC.